This T cell receptor beta chain was documented in a study of naive and memory T cell subsets. Study findings and constraints: Clonotypes here are unpaired alpha or beta chain sequences.

Cells stained for CD3, CD4, CD8, CD45RA, CD27 and viability were sorted into four CD45RA/CD27 subsets. Both TRBC1 and TRBC2 were covered by a beta constant-region primer of two equimolar oligonucleotides. The cDNA 3' end received a ligated single-stranded oligonucleotide carrying the SP2 primer and a 12-nucleotide UMI. TCRdb redid the calling of the UMI-ligation and nested PCR reads with MiXCR, one entry per CDR3 protein. The sample holds about 150,000 distinct CDR3 sequences; about 17% are singletons and the top ten take around 0.14%. This clonotype was picked up a small number of times. Its matching antigen is unknown. The CDR3 length is 13 residues. The J segment lost 4 bases and the V segment lost 5 bases, leaving 6 bases of the junction unmatched. Germline-derived CDR1 and CDR2 are SQVTM and ANQGSEA.

This TCR was recovered from a human donor in good health. The sample comprised naive CD4+ T cells from blood. The gene calls are TRBV29-1 and TRBJ2-7; 9 nucleotides line up with TRBD1. The DNA for the CDR3 is TGCAGCGTTCCCGCGGGACAGGGTTACGAGCAGTACTTC. Amino acid sequence: CSVPAGQGYEQYF.